This entry lists 5 T cell receptor beta chains sequenced from one sample in a study of T cells in Graves' hyperthyroidism and ophthalmopathy. It was RNA transcripts that yielded the amplified TCR beta CDR3 regions. The HTBI primer set served for first-round RT-PCR of the TCR CDR3. TCRdb processed the multiplex PCR reads anew with MiXCR; each CDR3 protein has one entry. Found here are hundreds of thousands of distinct CDR3 sequences, around a sixth of them singletons; the top ten hold roughly 7.7%. The specimen sequenced was blood. These receptors all come from a woman under 30 with Graves' hyperthyroidism.

There are many counts of this clonotype. The chain couples TRBV12-3 or TRBV12-4 to TRBJ2-7; 7 nucleotides match TRBD1. Trimming removed 3 bases from V and 3 bases from J; junction bases left unmatched: 8. CDR3 size: 15 residues. CDR3 sequence: CASSFYGTVNYEQYF. CDR3 in DNA: TGTGCCAGCAGTTTTTATGGGACAGTGAACTACGAGCAGTACTTC.

This clonotype was observed many times. The J gene is TRBJ2-3, the V gene TRBV3-1; 9 bases map to TRBD2. CDR1 and CDR2 from the germline V gene are LGHDT and YNNKEL (reference sequence). The CDR3 loop spans 16 amino acids. Trimming removed 2 bases from V and 2 bases from J; junction bases left unmatched: 5. In DNA, the CDR3 is TGTGCCAGCAGCCAAAGAAGCGGGGGGCACACAGATACGCAGTATTTT. Amino acids: CASSQRSGGHTDTQYF.

Ten or more counts support this clonotype. CDR3 protein: CASSLRVYGYTF. Here the CDR3 DNA reads TGTGCCAGCAGCTTACGGGTCTATGGCTACACCTTC. The chain is built from TRBV7-2 and TRBJ1-2; D is undetermined. The CDR3 covers 12 residues. Trimming cost V 2 bases and J 4 bases, with 5 bases left between them. Germline CDR1 and CDR2: SGHTA and FQGNSA.

This clonotype was picked up one time. The rearrangement links TRBV20-1 to TRBJ2-7; 7 bases fit TRBD2. Per the germline V gene, CDR1 is DFQATT and CDR2 is SNEGSKA (reference sequence). V lost 6 bases, J lost 3 bases, and 5 bases stayed unmatched. This CDR3 is built from 12 residues. CDR3 coding DNA: TGCAGTGCCACGGGGAGGGACTACGAGCAGTACTTC. Encoded protein: CSATGRDYEQYF.

This clonotype was seen repeatedly, ten times or more. V is TRBV6-2 or TRBV6-3 and J is TRBJ2-2; TRBD1 is a possible D gene (6 bases). The CDR3 has 14 residues. The V and J ends lost 7 bases and 5 bases respectively, with 14 bases between them. In germline, CDR1 is MNHEY, CDR2 SVGEGT. In DNA, the CDR3 is TGTGCCAGCAATATGGACAGCACGACCGGGGAGCTGTTTTTT. Its protein is CASNMDSTTGELFF.